The rows below give T cell receptor beta chains drawn from one sample of a study of cytomegalovirus exposure and HLA in healthy donors. Assay used: immunoSEQ multiplex PCR; TCRdb lists only in-frame clones, some missing. The table lists fewer than 130,000 clones, more than 60% of them singletons, with roughly 4.9% in the top ten. Sequenced: PBMCs. The receptor set was obtained from a female donor in good health and CMV-seropositive. Both conserved end residues are part of each CDR3.

J	V	CDR3
TRBJ2-2	TRBV11-2	CASSLYIMDRGSNGELFF
TRBJ1-1	TRBV13	CASSYSTEVNTEAFF
TRBJ2-1	TRBV30	CAWGTGARPLNEQFF
TRBJ1-1	TRBV7-9	CASSLGQNTEAFF
TRBJ1-2	TRBV5-4	CASSMGGPDPYGYTF
TRBJ2-1	TRBV7-9	CASNKGSGLADYNEQFF
TRBJ2-3	TRBV2	CASGRDRGTDTQYF
TRBJ2-2	TRBV7-6	CASSARALANTGELFF
TRBJ1-6	TRBV7-3	CASSSGLANSPLHF
TRBJ2-3	TRBV19	CASTTGASTDTQYF
TRBJ1-3	TRBV15	CATSRAGQGAGNTIYF
TRBJ2-7	TRBV13	CASSLYGTGSYHEQYF
TRBJ2-7	TRBV6-5	CASSPTGTAIYEQYF
TRBJ2-3	TRBV9	CASSQAGDSTDTQYF
TRBJ2-2	TRBV5-1	CASSLGAGRSLTGELFF
TRBJ1-2	TRBV6-1	CASSDWTGMDGYTF
TRBJ1-3	TRBV7-9	CSSSLSSGISSGNTIYF
TRBJ2-6	TRBV19	CASTLAGANVLTF